This T cell receptor (beta chain) was recovered during a study of blood T cell repertoires in COVID-19. Background on the study: The samples span acute and convalescent COVID-19 from the United States, Italy and Spain. From T cells, B-cell-depleted T cells, or PBMCs came the material, which was cDNA or gDNA.

Original methodology: Reference gene primer amplification in the assay estimated nucleated cell counts. Clones were sequenced by immunoSEQ multiplex PCR, and TCRdb holds only the in-frame ones, with some missing. The DNA gave D and trimming, while V, J and clone size come from that table. The sample includes approximately 63,000 clones, 70% to 80% seen only once; the top ten take 50%. The CDR3 totals 14 residues. The germline CDR1 and CDR2 sequences are SGHTA and FQGNSA. V lost 5 bases, J lost 3 bases, and 3 bases stayed unmatched. This chain uses TRBV7-2 with TRBJ2-5, with 10 positions matching TRBD2. Source material: peripheral blood. The TCR was taken from a woman of 80 years or more with acute or convalescent COVID-19. This CDR3 reads CASSPGLAEETQYF. In DNA form, the CDR3 reads TGTGCCAGCAGCCCCGGACTAGCGGAAGAGACCCAGTACTTC.